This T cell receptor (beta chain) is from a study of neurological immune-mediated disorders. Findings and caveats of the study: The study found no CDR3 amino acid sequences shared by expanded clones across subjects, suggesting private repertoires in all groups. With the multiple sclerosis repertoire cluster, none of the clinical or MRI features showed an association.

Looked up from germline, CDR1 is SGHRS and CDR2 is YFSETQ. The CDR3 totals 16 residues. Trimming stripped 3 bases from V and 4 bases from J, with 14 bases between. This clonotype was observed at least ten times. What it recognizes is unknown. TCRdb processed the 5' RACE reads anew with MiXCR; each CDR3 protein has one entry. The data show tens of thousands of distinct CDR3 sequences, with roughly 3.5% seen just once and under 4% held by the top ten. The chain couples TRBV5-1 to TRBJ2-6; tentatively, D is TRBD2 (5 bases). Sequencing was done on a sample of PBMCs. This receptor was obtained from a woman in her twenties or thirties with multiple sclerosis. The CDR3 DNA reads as TGCGCCAGCAGCTCAGGACTCCTGTCCGGGGCCAACGTCCTGACTTTC. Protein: CASSSGLLSGANVLTF.